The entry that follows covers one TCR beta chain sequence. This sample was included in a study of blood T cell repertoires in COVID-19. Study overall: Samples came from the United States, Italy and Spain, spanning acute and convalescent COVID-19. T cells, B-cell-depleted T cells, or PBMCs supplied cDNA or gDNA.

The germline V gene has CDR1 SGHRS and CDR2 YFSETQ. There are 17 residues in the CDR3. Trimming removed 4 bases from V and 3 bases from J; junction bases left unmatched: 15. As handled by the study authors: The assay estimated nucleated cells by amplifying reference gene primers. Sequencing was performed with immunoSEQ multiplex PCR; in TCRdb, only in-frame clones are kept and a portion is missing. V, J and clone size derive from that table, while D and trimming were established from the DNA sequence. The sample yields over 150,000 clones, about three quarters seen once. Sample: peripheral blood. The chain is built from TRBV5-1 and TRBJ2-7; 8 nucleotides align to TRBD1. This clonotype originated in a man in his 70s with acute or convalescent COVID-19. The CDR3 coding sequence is TGCGCCAGCAGCCGACAGGGGTTTCGGGACTCCTACTACGAGCAGTACTTC. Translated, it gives CASSRQGFRDSYYEQYF.